This TCR beta chain was recovered during a study of cytomegalovirus exposure and HLA in healthy donors. Germline CDR1 MGHRA, CDR2 YSYEKL. This CDR3 contains 16 residues. Between the trimmed V and J ends, which lost 1 base and 2 bases, there was a span of 14 bases. The PCR had 60 Vbeta and 13 Jbeta primers. Some clones are missing from TCRdb's copy, which holds only in-frame ones; the method was immunoSEQ multiplex PCR. This sample has 150,000 to 200,000 clones, with approximately 81% found just once. Sequencing was carried out using PBMCs. V gene TRBV4-1 combines with J gene TRBJ1-2; no clear D gene. The TCR sequence derives from a woman in her late teens or twenties in good health and CMV-seropositive. This CDR3 reads CASSQVSAGENYGYTF. CDR3 DNA: TGCGCCAGCAGCCAAGTCTCGGCCGGGGAGAACTATGGCTACACCTTC.